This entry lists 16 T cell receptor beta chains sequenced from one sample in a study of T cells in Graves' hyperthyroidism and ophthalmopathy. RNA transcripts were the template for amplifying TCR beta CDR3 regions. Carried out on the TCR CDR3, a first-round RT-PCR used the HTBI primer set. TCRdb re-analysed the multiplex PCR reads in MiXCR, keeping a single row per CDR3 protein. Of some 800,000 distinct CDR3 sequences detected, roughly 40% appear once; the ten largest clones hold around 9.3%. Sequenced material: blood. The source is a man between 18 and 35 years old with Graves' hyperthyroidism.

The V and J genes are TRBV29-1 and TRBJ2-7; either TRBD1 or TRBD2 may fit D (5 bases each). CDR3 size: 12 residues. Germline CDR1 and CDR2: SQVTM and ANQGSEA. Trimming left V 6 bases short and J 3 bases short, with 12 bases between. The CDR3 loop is CSVLRGDYEQYF. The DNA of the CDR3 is TGCAGCGTGCTAAGGGGAGACTACGAGCAGTACTTC.

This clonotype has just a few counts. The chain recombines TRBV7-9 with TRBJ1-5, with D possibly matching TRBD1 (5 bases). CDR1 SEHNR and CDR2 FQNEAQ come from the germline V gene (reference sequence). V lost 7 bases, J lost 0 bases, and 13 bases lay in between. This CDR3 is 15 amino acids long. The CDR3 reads CASNWGNYSNQPQHF. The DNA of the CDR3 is TGTGCCAGCAACTGGGGGAATTATAGCAATCAGCCCCAGCATTTT.

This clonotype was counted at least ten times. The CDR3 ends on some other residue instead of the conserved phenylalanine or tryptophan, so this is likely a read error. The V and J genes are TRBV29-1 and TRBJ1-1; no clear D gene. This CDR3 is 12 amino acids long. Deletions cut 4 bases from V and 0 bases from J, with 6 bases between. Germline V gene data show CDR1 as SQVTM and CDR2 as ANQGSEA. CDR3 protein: CSVGDLNTEAFL. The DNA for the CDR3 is TGCAGCGTTGGAGACCTGAACACTGAAGCTTTCCTT.

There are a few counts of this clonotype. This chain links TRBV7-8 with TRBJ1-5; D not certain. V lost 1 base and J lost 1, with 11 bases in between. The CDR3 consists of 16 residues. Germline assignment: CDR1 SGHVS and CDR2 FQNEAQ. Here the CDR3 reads CASSLGGLGSNQPQHF. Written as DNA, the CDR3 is TGTGCCAGCAGCTTAGGTGGTCTCGGGAGCAATCAGCCCCAGCATTTT.

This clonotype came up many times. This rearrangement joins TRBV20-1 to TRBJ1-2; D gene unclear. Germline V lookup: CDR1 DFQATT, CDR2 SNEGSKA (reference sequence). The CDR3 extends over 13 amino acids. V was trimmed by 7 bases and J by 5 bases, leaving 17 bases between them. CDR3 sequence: CSGTSGIGYGYTF. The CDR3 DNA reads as TGCAGTGGAACGAGCGGTATCGGATATGGCTACACCTTC.

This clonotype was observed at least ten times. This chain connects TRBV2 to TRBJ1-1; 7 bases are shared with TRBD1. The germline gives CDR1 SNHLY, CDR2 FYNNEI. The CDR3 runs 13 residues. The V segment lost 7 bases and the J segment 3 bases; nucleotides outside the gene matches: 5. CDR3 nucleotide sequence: TGTGCCAGCACGACAGGGTTGTACACTGAAGCTTTCTTT. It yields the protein CASTTGLYTEAFF.

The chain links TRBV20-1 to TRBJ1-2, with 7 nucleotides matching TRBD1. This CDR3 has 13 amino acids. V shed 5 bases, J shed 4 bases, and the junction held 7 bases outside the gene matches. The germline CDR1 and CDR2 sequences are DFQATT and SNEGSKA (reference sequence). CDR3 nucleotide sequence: TGCAGTGCTGACGACAGGGAAGGCTATGGCTACACCTTC. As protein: CSADDREGYGYTF.

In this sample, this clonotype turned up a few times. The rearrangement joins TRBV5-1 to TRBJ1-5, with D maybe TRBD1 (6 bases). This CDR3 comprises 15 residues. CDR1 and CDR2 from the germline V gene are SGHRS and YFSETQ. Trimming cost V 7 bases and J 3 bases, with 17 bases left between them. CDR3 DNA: TGCGCCAGCGACCCCGGGGAGGGGGTCAATCAGCCCCAGCATTTT. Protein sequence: CASDPGEGVNQPQHF.

The CDR3 bases are TGTGCCAGCAGCATGGGACAGCAGCAAGAGACCCAGTACTTC. It is translated as CASSMGQQQETQYF. V usage is TRBV7-9 and J usage is TRBJ2-5; the match to TRBD1 covers 7 bases. Trimming took 5 bases from V and 2 from J; bases not matched to a gene: 5. The germline gives CDR1 SEHNR, CDR2 FQNEAQ (reference sequence). This CDR3 is built from 14 residues.

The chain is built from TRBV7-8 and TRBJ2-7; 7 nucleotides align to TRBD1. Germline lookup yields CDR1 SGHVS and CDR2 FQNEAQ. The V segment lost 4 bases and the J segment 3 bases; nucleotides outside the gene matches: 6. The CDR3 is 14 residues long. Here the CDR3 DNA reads TGTGCCAGCAGCTACCGGACAGGAAACTACGAGCAGTACTTC. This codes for CASSYRTGNYEQYF.

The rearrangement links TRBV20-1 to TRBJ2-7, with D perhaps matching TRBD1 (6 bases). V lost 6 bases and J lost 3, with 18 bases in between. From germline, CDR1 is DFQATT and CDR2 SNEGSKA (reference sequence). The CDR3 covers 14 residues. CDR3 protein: CSARGLDSGYEQYF. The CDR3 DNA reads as TGCAGTGCGAGGGGGTTAGACTCTGGCTACGAGCAGTACTTC.

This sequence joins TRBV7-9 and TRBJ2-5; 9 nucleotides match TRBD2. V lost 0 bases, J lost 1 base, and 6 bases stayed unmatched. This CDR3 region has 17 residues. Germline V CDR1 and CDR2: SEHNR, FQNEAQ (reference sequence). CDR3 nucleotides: TGTGCCAGCAGCTTAGCGCGCGTGACTAGCGGCCAAGAGACCCAGTACTTC. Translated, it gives CASSLARVTSGQETQYF.

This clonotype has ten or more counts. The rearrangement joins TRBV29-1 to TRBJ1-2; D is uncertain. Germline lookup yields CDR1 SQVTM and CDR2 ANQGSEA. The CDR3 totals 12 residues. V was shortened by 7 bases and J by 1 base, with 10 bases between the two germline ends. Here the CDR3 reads CSEFTDNYGYTF. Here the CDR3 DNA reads TGCAGCGAATTCACGGATAACTATGGCTACACCTTC.

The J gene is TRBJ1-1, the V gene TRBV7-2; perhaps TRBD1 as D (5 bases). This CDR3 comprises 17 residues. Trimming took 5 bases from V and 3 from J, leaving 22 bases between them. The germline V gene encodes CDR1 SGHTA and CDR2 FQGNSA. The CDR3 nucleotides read TGTGCCAGCAGCCCGGGGAGGGACCTAGCCTACGACACTGAAGCTTTCTTT. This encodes CASSPGRDLAYDTEAFF. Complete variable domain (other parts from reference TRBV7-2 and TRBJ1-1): GAGVSQSPSNKVTEKGKDVELRCDPISGHTALYWYRQSLGQGLEFLIYFQGNSAPDKSGLPSDRFSAERTGGSVSTLTIQRTQQEDSAVYLCASSPGRDLAYDTEAFFGQGTRLTVV.

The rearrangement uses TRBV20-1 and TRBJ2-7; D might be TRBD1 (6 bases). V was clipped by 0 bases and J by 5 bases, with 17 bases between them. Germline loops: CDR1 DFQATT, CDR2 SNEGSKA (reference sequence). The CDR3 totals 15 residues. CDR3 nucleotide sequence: TGCAGTGCTAGAGATGGCAGGGGCGAGATCAACGAGCAGTACTTC. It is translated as CSARDGRGEINEQYF.

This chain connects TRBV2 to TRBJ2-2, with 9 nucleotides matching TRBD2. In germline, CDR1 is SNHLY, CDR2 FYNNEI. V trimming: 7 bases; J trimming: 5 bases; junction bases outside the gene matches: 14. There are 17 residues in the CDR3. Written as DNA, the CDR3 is TGTGCCAGCATCAGGCGGGAGGGCCCGTCATCGACCGGGGAGCTGTTTTTT. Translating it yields CASIRREGPSSTGELFF. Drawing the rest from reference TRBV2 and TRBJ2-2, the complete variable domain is EPEVTQTPSHQVTQMGQEVILRCVPISNHLYFYWYRQILGQKVEFLVSFYNNEISEKSEIFDDQFSVERPDGSNFTLKIRSTKLEDSAMYFCASIRREGPSSTGELFFGEGSRLTVL.